This TCR beta chain was sequenced in a study of blood T cell repertoires in COVID-19. The overall study: For recovered donors of Cohort 3, there were two negative PCRs, clearance, or symptom resolution. Samples taken during acute and convalescent COVID-19 were collected in the United States, Italy and Spain. Sources were T cells, B-cell-depleted T cells, or PBMCs; the material itself was cDNA or gDNA.

Profiling relied on immunoSEQ multiplex PCR, and the TCRdb table lists in-frame clones only, not all of them. The sample carries a few hundred thousand clones, 86% recorded once. The age range of participants was 18 to 89 years, with residence in under 30 US areas. The CDR3 contains 14 residues. The germline V gene encodes CDR1 SGHAT and CDR2 FQNNGV. V lost 1 base and J 5 bases, leaving 11 bases between the germline ends. This clonotype was sampled from a woman aged 45-59 years in a cohort exposed to, infected with or recovered from COVID-19 (not recorded which). The sequenced sample consisted of PBMCs or T cells enriched from blood (not recorded which). The chain joins TRBV11-2 to TRBJ1-2; TRBD1 is a possible D gene (5 bases). The CDR3 nucleotides read TGTGCCAGCAGCTTAGTTAGGGGAGGTTATGGCTACACCTTC. Translating gives CASSLVRGGYGYTF.